This TCR beta chain came from a study of regulatory T cells in long-lasting Graves disease. Study information: Graves' patients diagnosed newly had used antithyroid drugs under 3 months.

Germline V lookup: CDR1 MNHEY, CDR2 SVGEGT. The CDR3 is made up of 15 amino acids. V was trimmed by 5 bases and J by 1 base, leaving 14 bases between them. This clonotype was seen many times. Arm-PCR of CDR3 regions and iRepertoire HTBI primers were the basis on which TCR beta libraries were built. TCRdb independently ran MiXCR on the multiplex PCR reads; one entry per CDR3 protein. Of 400,000 to 450,000 distinct CDR3 sequences listed, just under 15% are singletons. As for time point: newly diagnosed GD, antithyroid drugs for less than 3 months. From RNA extracted from PBMCs, the TCR library was made. This sample also belongs to another study, concerning T cells in Graves' hyperthyroidism and ophthalmopathy. From that report: The TCR CDR3 was amplified in a first-round RT-PCR using the HTBI primer set. Within blood appeared most thyroid clonotypes that had expanded above 0.001.

Sequenced material: peripheral blood mononuclear cells (PBMCs), taken at new diagnosis, from a patient treated with antithyroid drugs. The sequence was collected from a woman aged 25 to 39 with Graves disease. This rearrangement joins TRBV6-2 or TRBV6-3 to TRBJ1-1, with D maybe TRBD1 (5 bases). The CDR3 bases are TGTGCCAGCAGTGAATTCGAAAGGGGGAACACTGAAGCTTTCTTT. It codes for CASSEFERGNTEAFF.